These 29 T cell receptor beta chains came from one sample sequenced in a study of T cell responses to AZD1222 COVID-19 vaccine. Produced via immunoSEQ multiplex PCR; TCRdb's table is partial and in-frame only. In the table there are some 150,000 clones, more than 85% of which are singletons. The sample consisted of peripheral blood, taken on day 0 of AZD1222 vaccination. These receptors all come from an adult in good health.

DNA of the CDR3: TGTGCCAGCAGTCTGGACAGGGACCTAGATACGCAGTATTTT. Its translation: CASSLDRDLDTQYF. The J gene is TRBJ2-3, the V gene TRBV2, with 8 bases fitting TRBD1. Germline CDR1 SNHLY, CDR2 FYNNEI. J lost 5 bases, V lost 5 bases, and 6 bases had no gene match. The CDR3 is 14 amino acids.

V is TRBV6-5 and J is TRBJ2-1; TRBD1 matches at 7 bases. Germline CDR1 MNHEY, CDR2 SVGAGI. V was pared by 10 bases and J by 6 bases, with 12 bases of the junction left unmatched. The length of the CDR3 is 14 residues. The CDR3 spells CATGTAKTFNEQFF. The CDR3 coding sequence is TGTGCCACGGGGACAGCCAAGACCTTCAATGAGCAGTTCTTC.

The chain joins TRBV10-1 to TRBJ1-2; D not certain. This CDR3 is built from 16 residues. Germline values: CDR1 WNHNN, CDR2 SYGVQD (reference sequence). The V gene lost 3 bases and the J gene lost 0 bases, with 14 bases spanning the gap. The CDR3 coding sequence is TGCGCCAGCAGTGACCGCAGCTTTTCGGCTAACTATGGCTACACCTTC. Its translation is CASSDRSFSANYGYTF.

This chain joins TRBV29-1 and TRBJ1-2; 10 bases fit TRBD1. The junction had 7 bases not matched to a gene; V was cut back by 6 bases and J by 3 bases. This CDR3 has 14 amino acids. CDR1 and CDR2 from the germline V gene are SQVTM and ANQGSEA. This chain's CDR3 is CSVPSGQGYYGYTF. The CDR3 DNA follows: TGCAGCGTACCTTCGGGACAGGGGTACTATGGCTACACCTTC.

This clone was recorded once. The J gene is TRBJ1-1, the V gene TRBV29-1; D is possibly TRBD1 (6 bases). The V and J ends lost 4 bases and 7 bases respectively, with 7 bases between them. Germline V gene data show CDR1 as SQVTM and CDR2 as ANQGSEA. The CDR3 consists of 10 residues. As DNA, the CDR3 is TGCAGCGTTGGACAGGTTGAAGCTTTCTTT. This sequence encodes CSVGQVEAFF.

This clone appeared once. The genes are TRBV7-6 and TRBJ1-1; unclear D gene. V lost 5 bases, J lost 1 base, and 2 bases lay in between. Germline V gene lookup returns CDR1 SGHVS and CDR2 FNYEAQ. The CDR3 totals 11 residues. The CDR3 DNA follows: TGTGCCAGCAGCAAGAACACTGAAGCTTTCTTT. It is translated as CASSKNTEAFF.

This clone occurred a few times. The chain employs TRBV18 and TRBJ2-5; 10 bases map to TRBD1. The CDR3 runs 14 residues. J lost 5 bases, V lost 3 bases, and 3 bases had no gene match. CDR1 and CDR2 from the germline V gene are KGHSH and LQKENI. CDR3 region: CASSPGQGGETQYF. The CDR3 coding sequence is TGTGCCAGCTCACCCGGACAGGGGGGGGAGACCCAGTACTTC.

The J gene is TRBJ2-3, the V gene TRBV6-1; D is unresolved. Trimming pared 3 bases from V and 4 bases from J, leaving 11 bases between. CDR1 is MNHNS and CDR2 is SASEGT in the germline V gene. There are 14 residues in the CDR3. The CDR3, as DNA: TGTGCCAGCAGTGATTACGGTCCATCAGATACGCAGTATTTT. Translation gives CASSDYGPSDTQYF.

The rearrangement joins TRBV2 to TRBJ1-5; D gene ambiguous. This CDR3 contains 14 residues. Trimming stripped 4 bases from V and 3 bases from J, with 10 bases between. From germline, CDR1 is SNHLY and CDR2 FYNNEI. The CDR3 region has the DNA TGTGCCAGCAGTGGTGGACGGTTCAATCAGCCCCAGCATTTT. Amino acids: CASSGGRFNQPQHF.

This sequence joins TRBV5-1 and TRBJ1-6, with D possibly matching TRBD1 (6 bases). CDR1 SGHRS and CDR2 YFSETQ come from the germline V gene. There are 14 residues in the CDR3. The V end was cut by 4 bases, the J end by 7 bases, with 12 bases between. Written as DNA, the CDR3 is TGCGCCAGCAGCCCAGGGGACGGGAATTCACCCCTCCACTTT. This codes for CASSPGDGNSPLHF.

The chain links TRBV3-1 (or the pseudogene TRBV3-2) to TRBJ1-3, with D possibly TRBD1 on 5 matching bases. This CDR3 comprises 15 residues. Trimming cost V 4 bases and J 2 bases, with 12 bases left between them. Germline values: CDR1 LGHDT, CDR2 YNNKEL (reference sequence). CDR3 coding DNA: TGTGCCAGCAGCCTCTCTGCGGGGGCTGGAAACACCATATATTTT. Its translation: CASSLSAGAGNTIYF.

The V call is TRBV6-4, the J call TRBJ1-1, with TRBD1 matching 8 bases. Germline CDR1 and CDR2: MRHNA and SNTAGT. The CDR3 extends over 11 amino acids. The ends lost 6 bases at V and 10 bases at J; junction bases unmatched: 4. This CDR3 reads CASRDRARAFF. CDR3 DNA: TGTGCCAGCAGGGACAGGGCGAGAGCTTTCTTT.

This clone has just one count. Written as DNA, the CDR3 is TGTGCCAGCCTTCAGGGCGGCAATGAGCAGTTCTTC. Translating it yields CASLQGGNEQFF. This chain joins TRBV6-5 and TRBJ2-1, with D maybe TRBD1 (5 bases). Per the germline V gene, CDR1 is MNHEY and CDR2 is SVGAGI. This CDR3 contains 12 residues. Between the trimmed V and J ends, which lost 8 bases and 6 bases, there was a span of 11 bases.

V usage is TRBV5-6 and J usage is TRBJ1-2; 9 bases agree with TRBD1. CDR3 size: 19 residues. Germline lookup yields CDR1 SGHDT and CDR2 YYEEEE. After removal of 0 bases from V and 4 bases from J, the junction contained 16 bases not matched to a gene. CDR3 in amino acids: CASSLAPRVSGTGSYGYTF. The CDR3 DNA follows: TGTGCCAGCAGCTTGGCCCCGCGCGTATCGGGGACAGGGTCCTATGGCTACACCTTC. The full variable domain, with the rest looked up from reference TRBV5-6 and TRBJ1-2, is DAGVTQSPTHLIKTRGQQVTLRCSPKSGHDTVSWYQQALGQGPQFIFQYYEEEERQRGNFPDRFSGHQFPNYSSELNVNALLLGDSALYLCASSLAPRVSGTGSYGYTFGSGTRLTVV.

The V gene is TRBV19, the J gene TRBJ1-5; D uncertain. The CDR3 totals 15 residues. Germline V gene sequence: CDR1 LNHDA, CDR2 SQIVND (reference sequence). Deletions cut 7 bases from V and 5 bases from J, with 18 bases between. The CDR3 protein is CASTSERSFDQPQHF. The CDR3 region has the DNA TGTGCCAGTACCTCAGAAAGGAGCTTCGATCAGCCCCAGCATTTT. Filled out from reference TRBV19 and TRBJ1-5, the complete variable domain reads DGGITQSPKYLFRKEGQNVTLSCEQNLNHDAMYWYRQDPGQGLRLIYYSQIVNDFQKGDIAEGYSVSREKKESFPLTVTSAQKNPTAFYLCASTSERSFDQPQHFGDGTRLSIL.

This clone was counted a single time. The gene calls are TRBV11-1 and TRBJ2-1; 14 nucleotides match TRBD2. Per germline, CDR1 SGHAT and CDR2 FQDESV (reference sequence). This CDR3 spans 16 amino acids. V trimming: 2 bases; J trimming: 10 bases; junction bases outside the gene matches: 7. CDR3 region: CASSLRLAGGLHEQFF. The CDR3, as DNA: TGTGCCAGCAGCTTAAGACTAGCGGGAGGGCTCCACGAGCAGTTCTTC.

This sequence joins TRBV5-6 and TRBJ2-7; no firm D call. Trimming stripped 1 base from V and 1 base from J, with 6 bases between. CDR1 is SGHDT, CDR2 YYEEEE, per germline. CDR3 size: 13 residues. CDR3 nucleotide sequence: TGTGCCAGCAGCTTGTGGGGTTCCTACGAGCAGTACTTC. This sequence encodes CASSLWGSYEQYF.

CDR3 sequence (DNA): TGTGCCAGCAGCTTACGCTCTAGCGGGAACGGTGAGCAGTTCTTC. Its protein is CASSLRSSGNGEQFF. The chain links TRBV7-2 to TRBJ2-1; 9 bases line up with TRBD2. Germline CDR1 SGHTA, CDR2 FQGNSA. The V segment lost 2 bases and the J segment 9 bases; nucleotides outside the gene matches: 8. The CDR3 length is 15 residues.

The chain combines TRBV11-2 with TRBJ1-2; D uncertain. The CDR3 has 14 residues. Per the germline V gene, CDR1 is SGHAT and CDR2 is FQNNGV. Trimming left V 5 bases short and J 7 bases short, with 17 bases between. CDR3 in DNA: TGTGCCAGCAGCCCGCCGGCCGGGAGTGGTGGCTACACCTTC. Its translation is CASSPPAGSGGYTF.

The J gene is TRBJ1-2, the V gene TRBV18; tentative D call: TRBD1 (6 bases). The CDR3 covers 16 residues. Germline V gene data show CDR1 as KGHSH and CDR2 as LQKENI. Trimming shortened V by 2 bases and J by 5 bases, and 18 bases separated the two germline ends. CDR3 in DNA: TGTGCCAGCTCACCAGAGGCTAGCAGGGGAAGATATGGCTACACCTTC. This translates into CASSPEASRGRYGYTF.

The V call is TRBV19, the J call TRBJ2-7; 10 nucleotides line up with TRBD1. CDR3 length: 16 residues. Trimming at V came to 1 base and at J to 1 base, leaving 4 bases not matched to a gene. The germline CDR1 and CDR2 sequences are LNHDA and SQIVND (reference sequence). The DNA for the CDR3 is TGTGCCAGTAGTATAGCGAGGACAGGGGGGTCCTACGAGCAGTACTTC. Protein: CASSIARTGGSYEQYF.

This chain uses TRBV9 with TRBJ2-7; 8 bases line up with TRBD2. This CDR3 comprises 12 residues. V was clipped by 5 bases and J by 9 bases; unmatched bases: 7. The germline V gene encodes CDR1 SGDLS and CDR2 YYNGEE. The CDR3 sequence is CASRGTSYTQYF. In DNA form, the CDR3 reads TGTGCCAGCAGGGGGACTAGTTACACGCAGTACTTC.

The rearrangement uses TRBV11-2 and TRBJ1-4; a weak D match, TRBD1 (5 bases). CDR1 and CDR2 from the germline V gene are SGHAT and FQNNGV. Between the trimmed V and J ends, which lost 8 bases and 5 bases, there was a span of 12 bases. The CDR3 contains 13 residues. CDR3 DNA sequence: TGTGCCAGCTCGGGGGGGGAAAATGAAAAACTGTTTTTT. This sequence encodes CASSGGENEKLFF.

This clone occurred once. This chain joins TRBV7-9 and TRBJ2-1, with a weak D call TRBD1 (5 bases). The CDR3 loop spans 15 amino acids. Looked up from germline, CDR1 is SEHNR and CDR2 is FQNEAQ (reference sequence). Trimming pared 4 bases from V and 9 bases from J, leaving 19 bases between. CDR3 DNA sequence: TGTGCCAGCAGCTCGTCCGGACCAGGGTCGGGTGAGCAGTTCTTC. Translating gives CASSSSGPGSGEQFF.

V and J are TRBV7-6 and TRBJ2-7; a weak D match, TRBD1 (6 bases). V gave up 1 base and J gave up 0 bases, with 10 bases separating them. This CDR3 is built from 15 residues. The germline gives CDR1 SGHVS, CDR2 FNYEAQ. CDR3 nucleotide sequence: TGTGCCAGCAGCTTAGGTGGGACATACTCCTACGAGCAGTACTTC. It codes for CASSLGGTYSYEQYF.

V is TRBV18 and J is TRBJ1-1, with D unclear. The CDR3 has 14 residues. V was pared by 8 bases and J by 1 base, with 14 bases between. Germline CDR1 is KGHSH and CDR2 is LQKENI. The CDR3 sequence is CASQTSQRNTEAFF. CDR3 nucleotides: TGTGCCAGCCAGACAAGCCAGCGGAACACTGAAGCTTTCTTT.

The chain uses TRBV18 and TRBJ1-5; no definite D call. The CDR3 runs to 14 residues. V lost 3 bases, J lost 6 bases, and 12 bases lay in between. Germline CDR1 is KGHSH and CDR2 is LQKENI. CDR3 amino acids: CASSPREDGQPQHF. The DNA of the CDR3 is TGTGCCAGCTCACCTAGAGAGGACGGTCAGCCCCAGCATTTT.

This chain connects TRBV18 to TRBJ2-7; either TRBD1 or TRBD2 may supply D (5 bases each). In germline, CDR1 is KGHSH, CDR2 LQKENI. This CDR3 is 15 amino acids long. Trimming cost V 3 bases and J 1 base, with 13 bases left between them. The CDR3 coding sequence is TGTGCCAGCTCACCCCGGGGCTCGGATTCCTACGAGCAGTACTTC. Protein sequence: CASSPRGSDSYEQYF.

The chain links TRBV7-9 to TRBJ1-2, with TRBD1 identical over 7 bases. V shed 0 bases and J 2 bases; nucleotides not matched to a gene: 0. The germline gives CDR1 SEHNR, CDR2 FQNEAQ (reference sequence). The CDR3 spans 14 residues. The DNA for the CDR3 is TGTGCCAGCAGCTTAGCGACAGGGAACTATGGCTACACCTTC. Its protein product is CASSLATGNYGYTF.